Each of the 19 T cell receptor beta chains below was sequenced from the same sample in a study of CD8 T cells in Susac syndrome. RNA in amounts of about 0.5 to 1 ug was reverse transcribed with random hexamers. TCRdb passed the immunoSEQ multiplex PCR reads through MiXCR, listing each CDR3 protein once. There are fewer than 140,000 distinct CDR3 sequences in the sample; roughly 94% occur only once, and 0.41% lies in the top ten. Sample: CD8+ T cells from PBMCs. The receptors shown here come from a human donor with Susac syndrome.

The gene calls are TRBV7-9 and TRBJ1-2; 7 bases match TRBD1. The CDR3 runs to 14 residues. In germline, CDR1 is SEHNR, CDR2 FQNEAQ (reference sequence). V lost 6 bases and J lost 1; bases outside the gene matches: 5. The CDR3 loop reads CASSPGTDNYGYTF. In nucleotides, the CDR3 is TGTGCCAGCAGTCCCGGGACAGATAACTATGGCTACACCTTC.

V usage is TRBV20-1 and J usage is TRBJ2-1, with 8 bases fitting TRBD2. The germline CDR1 and CDR2 sequences are DFQATT and SNEGSKA (reference sequence). CDR3 length equals 14 residues. V shed 5 bases and J 12 bases; nucleotides not matched to a gene: 15. DNA for the CDR3: TGCAGTGCTCCTCTAGCGGGTCGGGCCAGGGGGCAGTTCTTC. Residues: CSAPLAGRARGQFF.

This clonotype is a singleton in its sample. This chain joins TRBV7-2 and TRBJ1-6; weak D call: TRBD1 (5 bases). The germline CDR1 and CDR2 sequences are SGHTA and FQGNSA. Trimming cost V 6 bases and J 2 bases, with 14 bases left between them. The CDR3 is made up of 16 amino acids. The CDR3 here is CASRIPGAAYNSPLHF. DNA of the CDR3: TGTGCCAGCAGAATCCCCGGGGCAGCCTATAATTCACCCCTCCACTTT. Drawing the rest from reference TRBV7-2 and TRBJ1-6, the complete variable domain is GAGVSQSPSNKVTEKGKDVELRCDPISGHTALYWYRQSLGQGLEFLIYFQGNSAPDKSGLPSDRFSAERTGGSVSTLTIQRTQQEDSAVYLCASRIPGAAYNSPLHFGNGTRLTVT.

The chain joins TRBV9 to TRBJ2-1; no reliable D call. CDR1 and CDR2 from the germline V gene are SGDLS and YYNGEE. CDR3 size: 15 residues. The V end lost 4 bases, the J end lost 6 bases, and 17 bases lay between the germline ends. The CDR3 DNA sequence: TGTGCCAGCAGCCTCGACGGGTCTCCTGGCAATGAGCAGTTCTTC. It encodes CASSLDGSPGNEQFF.

This chain joins TRBV3-1 and TRBJ2-1, with D possibly matching TRBD1 (6 bases). This CDR3 has 15 residues. V lost 0 bases and J lost 7, with 13 bases in between. Germline CDR1 reads LGHDT; CDR2 reads YNNKEL (reference sequence). The CDR3 bases are TGTGCCAGCAGCCAAGATGGGGGCGCAGGGAATGAGCAGTTCTTC. This translates into CASSQDGGAGNEQFF.

The chain has TRBV15 and TRBJ2-3, with TRBD1 as a possible D gene (6 bases). Germline V CDR1 and CDR2: LNHNV, YYDKDF (reference sequence). The CDR3 has 15 residues. V shed 8 bases and J shed 2 bases, with 17 bases lying between them. The CDR3 sequence: CATDAGQKNTDTQYF. CDR3 coding DNA: TGTGCCACCGACGCTGGACAGAAGAACACAGATACGCAGTATTTT.

This rearrangement joins TRBV2 to TRBJ2-7; the D is unclear. Per germline, CDR1 SNHLY and CDR2 FYNNEI. Trimming pared 0 bases from V and 7 bases from J, leaving 13 bases between. CDR3 length: 14 residues. The CDR3 loop reads CASSEALRGREQYF. The CDR3 region has the DNA TGTGCCAGCAGTGAAGCGCTTCGAGGCCGGGAGCAGTACTTC.

The rearrangement uses TRBV9 and TRBJ2-3; the match to TRBD1 covers 8 bases. This CDR3 is built from 15 residues. Unmatched junction bases numbered 4, after V lost 3 bases and J lost 1 base. Germline V CDR1 and CDR2: SGDLS, YYNGEE. DNA of the CDR3: TGTGCCAGCAGCGCGACAGGGGTTGGCACAGATACGCAGTATTTT. Translated: CASSATGVGTDTQYF.

CDR3 residues: CASSFQGSGELFF. The CDR3 DNA is TGTGCCAGCAGCTTTCAAGGCAGCGGGGAGCTGTTTTTT. The chain is built from TRBV7-2 and TRBJ2-2; no reliable D call. V shed 3 bases and J shed 7 bases, with 9 bases lying between them. This CDR3 is built from 13 residues. Germline assignment: CDR1 SGHTA and CDR2 FQGNSA.

CDR3 DNA: TGTGCCAGCGCCGCATCAGGGGAGGATAATCAGCCCCAGCATTTT. Residues: CASAASGEDNQPQHF. The V call is TRBV7-9, the J call TRBJ1-5; possibly TRBD1 for D (6 bases). Germline CDR1 SEHNR, CDR2 FQNEAQ (reference sequence). The ends were cut back, 8 bases at V and 4 bases at J, with 18 bases in the middle. The CDR3 covers 15 residues.

CDR3 sequence (DNA): TGTGCCAGCAGCGGGGAAGGGGTCGGGGGGGACAATGAGCAGTTCTTC. It is translated as CASSGEGVGGDNEQFF. The chain couples TRBV9 to TRBJ2-1; 8 positions match TRBD2. This CDR3 is built from 16 residues. Germline CDR1 and CDR2: SGDLS and YYNGEE. After removal of 3 bases from V and 5 bases from J, the junction contained 10 bases not matched to a gene.

The rearrangement joins TRBV7-9 to TRBJ2-5; 8 positions match TRBD1. Germline V gives CDR1 SEHNR, CDR2 FQNEAQ (reference sequence). This CDR3 is built from 18 residues. J lost 4 bases, V lost 5 bases, and 18 bases had no gene match. CDR3: CASSPRPGQERGRETQYF. The DNA of the CDR3 is TGTGCCAGCAGCCCAAGGCCGGGACAGGAAAGAGGGAGAGAGACCCAGTACTTC.

V and J are TRBV20-1 and TRBJ2-7; D gene unclear. Looked up from germline, CDR1 is DFQATT and CDR2 is SNEGSKA (reference sequence). The CDR3 consists of 14 residues. Trimming took off 2 bases at V and 4 bases at J, with 15 bases between the two ends. CDR3 DNA: TGCAGTGCTAGATCCCGAGACCTAGTTTACGAGCAGTACTTC. It is translated as CSARSRDLVYEQYF.

The rearrangement joins TRBV9 to TRBJ1-5; tentatively, D is TRBD1 (6 bases). Per germline, CDR1 SGDLS and CDR2 YYNGEE. The ends were cut back, 4 bases at V and 4 bases at J, with 15 bases in the middle. There are 15 residues in the CDR3. The CDR3 protein is CASSLSGGQNQPQHF. The CDR3 DNA reads TGTGCCAGCAGCCTTAGTGGGGGCCAAAATCAGCCCCAGCATTTT.

The J gene is TRBJ1-1, the V gene TRBV7-2; 7 positions agree with TRBD1. With V trimmed by 5 bases and J by 1 base, 7 bases remained unmatched. This CDR3 contains 15 residues. Germline CDR1 and CDR2: SGHTA and FQGNSA. The CDR3 loop reads CASSKRQGGNTEAFF. CDR3 sequence (DNA): TGTGCCAGCAGCAAACGACAGGGAGGGAACACTGAAGCTTTCTTT.

The chain carries TRBV9 and TRBJ1-5; 8 bases are a match to TRBD1. The germline V gene has CDR1 SGDLS and CDR2 YYNGEE. This CDR3 has 14 residues. V lost 3 bases and J lost 6; bases outside the gene matches: 5. CDR3 nucleotide sequence: TGTGCCAGCAGCGCCCAGGGGGCCACTCAGCCCCAGCATTTT. This encodes CASSAQGATQPQHF.

The rearrangement joins TRBV5-1 to TRBJ2-3; 7 nucleotides line up with TRBD2. The germline gives CDR1 SGHRS, CDR2 YFSETQ. Germline trimming cut 4 bases from V and 5 bases from J; bases unmatched to any gene: 10. The CDR3 extends over 15 amino acids. The CDR3 nucleotides read TGCGCCAGCAGCGGCGGGACTCCGGGAGGAGATACGCAGTATTTT. Translating gives CASSGGTPGGDTQYF.

The chain links TRBV12-5 to TRBJ1-1; D unclear. The V end was cut by 2 bases, the J end by 3 bases, with 4 bases between. The germline CDR1 and CDR2 sequences are LGHNT and FRNRAP. The CDR3 is 12 amino acids. The CDR3, as DNA: TGTGCTAGTGGTTTGTGGGACACTGAAGCTTTCTTT. This sequence encodes CASGLWDTEAFF.

In its sample, this clonotype was seen a few times. This rearrangement joins TRBV7-9 to TRBJ2-1; no clear D. The CDR3 length is 14 residues. The V gene lost 0 bases and the J gene lost 1 base, with 4 bases spanning the gap. From germline, CDR1 is SEHNR and CDR2 FQNEAQ (reference sequence). The chain's CDR3 is CASSLAGSYNEQFF. In nucleotides, the CDR3 is TGTGCCAGCAGCTTAGCGGGTTCCTACAATGAGCAGTTCTTC.